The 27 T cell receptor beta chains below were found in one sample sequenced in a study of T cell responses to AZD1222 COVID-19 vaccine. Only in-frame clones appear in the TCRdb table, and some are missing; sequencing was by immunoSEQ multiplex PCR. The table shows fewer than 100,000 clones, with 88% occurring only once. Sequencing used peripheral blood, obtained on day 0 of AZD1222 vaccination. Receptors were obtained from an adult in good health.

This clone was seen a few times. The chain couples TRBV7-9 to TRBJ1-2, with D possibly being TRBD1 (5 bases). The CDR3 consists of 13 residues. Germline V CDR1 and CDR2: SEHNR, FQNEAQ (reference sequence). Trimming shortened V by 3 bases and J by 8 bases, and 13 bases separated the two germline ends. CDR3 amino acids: CASSLAGRQGYTF. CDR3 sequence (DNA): TGTGCCAGCAGCTTGGCAGGGAGGCAGGGCTACACCTTC.

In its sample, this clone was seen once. CDR3: CASSQAWEKLFF. CDR3 bases: TGTGCCAGCAGCCAAGCGTGGGAAAAACTGTTTTTT. V gene TRBV14 combines with J gene TRBJ1-4; D remains ambiguous. The V gene lost 1 base and the J gene lost 8 bases, with 5 bases spanning the gap. CDR3 length equals 12 residues. Germline V gene sequence: CDR1 SGHDN, CDR2 FVKESK. Filled out from reference TRBV14 and TRBJ1-4, the complete variable domain reads EAGVTQFPSHSVIEKGQTVTLRCDPISGHDNLYWYRRVMGKEIKFLLHFVKESKQDESGMPNNRFLAERTGGTYSTLKVQPAELEDSGVYFCASSQAWEKLFFGSGTQLSVL.

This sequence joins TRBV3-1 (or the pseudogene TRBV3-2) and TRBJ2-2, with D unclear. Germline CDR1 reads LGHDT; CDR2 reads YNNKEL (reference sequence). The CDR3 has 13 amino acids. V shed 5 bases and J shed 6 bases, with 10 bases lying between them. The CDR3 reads CASSSDAPGELFF. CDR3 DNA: TGTGCCAGCAGCTCAGACGCGCCCGGGGAGCTGTTTTTT.

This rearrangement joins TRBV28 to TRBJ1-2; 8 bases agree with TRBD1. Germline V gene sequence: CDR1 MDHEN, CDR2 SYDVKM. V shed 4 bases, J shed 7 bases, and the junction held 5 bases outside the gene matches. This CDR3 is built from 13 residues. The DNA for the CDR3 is TGTGCCAGCAGTTCTCAGGGGGCGGTTGGCTACACCTTC. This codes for CASSSQGAVGYTF.

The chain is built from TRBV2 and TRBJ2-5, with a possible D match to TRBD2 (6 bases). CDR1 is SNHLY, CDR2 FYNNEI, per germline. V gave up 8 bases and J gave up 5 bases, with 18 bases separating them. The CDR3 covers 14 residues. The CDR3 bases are TGTGCCAGCCAGAGACGGGAGAGCGGGGAGACCCAGTACTTC. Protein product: CASQRRESGETQYF.

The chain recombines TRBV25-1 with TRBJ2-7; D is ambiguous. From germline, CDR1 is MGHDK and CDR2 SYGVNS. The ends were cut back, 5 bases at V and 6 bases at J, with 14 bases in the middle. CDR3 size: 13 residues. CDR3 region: CASSQTRVGEQYF. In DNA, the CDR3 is TGTGCCAGCAGTCAAACCCGGGTGGGCGAGCAGTACTTC.

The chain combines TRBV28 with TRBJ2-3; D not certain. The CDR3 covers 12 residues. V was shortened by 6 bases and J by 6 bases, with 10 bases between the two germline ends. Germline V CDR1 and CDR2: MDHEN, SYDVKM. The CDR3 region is CASSSGRDTQYF. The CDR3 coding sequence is TGTGCCAGCAGCTCCGGGCGGGATACGCAGTATTTT.

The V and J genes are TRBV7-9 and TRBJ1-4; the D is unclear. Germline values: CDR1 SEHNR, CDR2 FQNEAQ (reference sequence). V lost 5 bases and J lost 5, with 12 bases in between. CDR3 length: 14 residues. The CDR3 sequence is CASSPTRSNEKLFF. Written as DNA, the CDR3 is TGTGCCAGCAGCCCTACAAGGAGCAATGAAAAACTGTTTTTT.

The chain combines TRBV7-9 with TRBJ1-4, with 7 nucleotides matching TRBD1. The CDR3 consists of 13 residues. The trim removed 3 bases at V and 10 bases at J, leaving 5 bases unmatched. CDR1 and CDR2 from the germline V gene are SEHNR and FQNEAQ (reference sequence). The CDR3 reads CASSLVGQRKLFF. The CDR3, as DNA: TGTGCCAGCAGCTTGGTGGGACAGAGAAAACTGTTTTTT.

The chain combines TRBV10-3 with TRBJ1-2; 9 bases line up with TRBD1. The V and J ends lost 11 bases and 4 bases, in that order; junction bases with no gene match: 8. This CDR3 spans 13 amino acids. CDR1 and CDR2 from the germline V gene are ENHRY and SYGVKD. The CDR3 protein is CAVRTGDPYGYTF. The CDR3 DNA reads TGTGCCGTTCGGACAGGGGACCCCTATGGCTACACCTTC.

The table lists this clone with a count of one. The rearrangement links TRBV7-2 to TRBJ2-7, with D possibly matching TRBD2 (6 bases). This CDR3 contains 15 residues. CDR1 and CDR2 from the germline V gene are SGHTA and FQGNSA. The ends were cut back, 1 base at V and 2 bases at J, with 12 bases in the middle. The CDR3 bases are TGTGCCAGCAGCTTAGGGCCGGGAGAGGCCTACGAGCAGTACTTC. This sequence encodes CASSLGPGEAYEQYF.

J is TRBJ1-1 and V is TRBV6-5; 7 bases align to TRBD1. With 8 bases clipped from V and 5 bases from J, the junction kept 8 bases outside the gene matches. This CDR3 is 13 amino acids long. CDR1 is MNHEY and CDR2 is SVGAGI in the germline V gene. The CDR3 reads CASGFRGGTEAFF. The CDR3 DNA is TGTGCCAGCGGATTCAGGGGGGGGACTGAAGCTTTCTTT.

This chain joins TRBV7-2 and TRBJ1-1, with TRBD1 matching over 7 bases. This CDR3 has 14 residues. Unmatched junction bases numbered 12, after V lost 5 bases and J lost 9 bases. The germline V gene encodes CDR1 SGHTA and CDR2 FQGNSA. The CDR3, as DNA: TGTGCCAGCAGCCCGCCGCCCCACAGGGGTAAAGCTTTCTTT. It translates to CASSPPPHRGKAFF.

The CDR3 nucleotides are TGCGCCAGCAGCTTGGGAGCGGCTGAAGAGACCCAGTACTTC. It codes for CASSLGAAEETQYF. This chain links TRBV5-1 with TRBJ2-5; D perhaps matches TRBD2 (5 bases). The ends were cut back, 0 bases at V and 3 bases at J, with 9 bases in the middle. CDR1 is SGHRS and CDR2 is YFSETQ in the germline V gene. This CDR3 comprises 14 residues.

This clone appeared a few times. CDR3 loop: CASSLGKGYEQYF. As DNA, the CDR3 is TGTGCCAGCAGCTTAGGAAAAGGCTACGAGCAGTACTTC. V is TRBV7-2 and J is TRBJ2-7; D gene uncertain. V was trimmed by 1 base and J by 3 bases, leaving 7 bases between them. Germline CDR1 and CDR2: SGHTA and FQGNSA. The CDR3 consists of 13 residues.

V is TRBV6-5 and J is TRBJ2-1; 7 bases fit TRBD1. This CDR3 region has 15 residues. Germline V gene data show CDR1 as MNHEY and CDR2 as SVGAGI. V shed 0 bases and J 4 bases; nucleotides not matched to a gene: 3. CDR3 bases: TGTGCCAGCAGTTACTCCGACAGGGCGTACAATGAGCAGTTCTTC. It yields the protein CASSYSDRAYNEQFF.

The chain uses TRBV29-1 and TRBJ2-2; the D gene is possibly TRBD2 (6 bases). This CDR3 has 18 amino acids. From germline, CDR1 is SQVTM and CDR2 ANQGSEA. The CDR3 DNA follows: TGCCGAGAGGGGAACCGGGGGTTCGCCCTCGCGAACACCGGGGAGCTGTTTTTT. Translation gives CREGNRGFALANTGELFF.

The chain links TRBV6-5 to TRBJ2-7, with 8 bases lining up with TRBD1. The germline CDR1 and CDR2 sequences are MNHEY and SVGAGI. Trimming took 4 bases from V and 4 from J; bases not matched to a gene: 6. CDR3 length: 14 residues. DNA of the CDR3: TGTGCCAGCAGTTGGACTCGACAGGGGTACGAGCAGTACTTC. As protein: CASSWTRQGYEQYF.

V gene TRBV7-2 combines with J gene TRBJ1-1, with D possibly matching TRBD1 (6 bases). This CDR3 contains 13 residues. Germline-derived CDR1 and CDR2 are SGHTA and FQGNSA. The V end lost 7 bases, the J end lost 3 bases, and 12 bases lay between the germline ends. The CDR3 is CASTEGVYTEAFF. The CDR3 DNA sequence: TGTGCCAGCACCGAGGGGGTGTACACTGAAGCTTTCTTT.

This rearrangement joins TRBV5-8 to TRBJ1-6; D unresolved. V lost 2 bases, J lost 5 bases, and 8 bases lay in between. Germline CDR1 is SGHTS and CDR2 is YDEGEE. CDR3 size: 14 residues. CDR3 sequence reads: CASSFGQNNSPLHF. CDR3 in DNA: TGTGCCAGCAGCTTTGGGCAGAATAATTCACCCCTCCACTTT.

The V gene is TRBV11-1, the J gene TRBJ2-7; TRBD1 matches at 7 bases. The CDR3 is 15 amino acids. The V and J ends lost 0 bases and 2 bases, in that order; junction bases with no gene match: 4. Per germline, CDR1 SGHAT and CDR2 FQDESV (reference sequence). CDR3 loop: CASSLAGQTTYEQYF. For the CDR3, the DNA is TGTGCCAGCAGCTTAGCGGGACAGACCACCTACGAGCAGTACTTC.

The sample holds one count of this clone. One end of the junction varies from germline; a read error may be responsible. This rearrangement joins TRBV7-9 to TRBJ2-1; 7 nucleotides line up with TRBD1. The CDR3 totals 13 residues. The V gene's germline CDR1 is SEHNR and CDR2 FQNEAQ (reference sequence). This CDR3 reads CASSASRDSRLIF. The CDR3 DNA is TGTGCCAGCAGCGCCAGCAGGGACAGCCGGCTGATCTTC. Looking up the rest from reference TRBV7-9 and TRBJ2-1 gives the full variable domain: DTGVSQNPRHKITKRGQNVTFRCDPISEHNRLYWYRQTLGQGPEFLTYFQNEAQLEKSRLLSDRFSAERPKGSFSTLEIQRTEQGDSAMYLCASSASRDSRLIFGPGTRLTVL.

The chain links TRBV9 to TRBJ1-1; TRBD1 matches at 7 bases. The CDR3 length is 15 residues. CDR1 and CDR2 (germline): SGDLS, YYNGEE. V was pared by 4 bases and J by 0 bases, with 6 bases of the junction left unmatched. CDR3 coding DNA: TGTGCCAGCAGCCCACAGGGGACAGTGAACACTGAAGCTTTCTTT. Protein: CASSPQGTVNTEAFF.

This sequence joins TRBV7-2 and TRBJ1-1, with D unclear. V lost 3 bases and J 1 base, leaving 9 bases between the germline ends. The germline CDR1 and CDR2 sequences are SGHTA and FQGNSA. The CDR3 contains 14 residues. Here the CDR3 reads CASSFQATNTEAFF. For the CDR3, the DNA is TGTGCCAGCAGCTTCCAGGCTACGAACACTGAAGCTTTCTTT.

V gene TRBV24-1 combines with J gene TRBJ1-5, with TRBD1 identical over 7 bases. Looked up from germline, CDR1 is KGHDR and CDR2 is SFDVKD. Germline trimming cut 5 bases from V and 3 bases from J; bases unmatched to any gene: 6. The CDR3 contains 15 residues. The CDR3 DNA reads TGTGCCACCAGTGCGGCAGGGGGTTACAATCAGCCCCAGCATTTT. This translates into CATSAAGGYNQPQHF.

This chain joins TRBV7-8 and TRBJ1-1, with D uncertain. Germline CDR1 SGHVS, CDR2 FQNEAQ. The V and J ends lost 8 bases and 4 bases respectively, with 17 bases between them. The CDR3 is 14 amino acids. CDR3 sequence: CASCVGGHSTEAFF. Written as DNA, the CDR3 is TGTGCCAGCTGCGTTGGAGGGCATAGCACTGAAGCTTTCTTT.

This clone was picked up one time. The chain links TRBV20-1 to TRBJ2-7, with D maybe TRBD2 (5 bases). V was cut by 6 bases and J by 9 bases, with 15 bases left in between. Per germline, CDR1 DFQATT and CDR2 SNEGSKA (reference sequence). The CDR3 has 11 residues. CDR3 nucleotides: TGCAGTGCAATTACTAGTTCCCCGCAGTACTTC. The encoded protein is CSAITSSPQYF.